The 12 T cell receptor beta chains in this list originate from one sample, sequenced in a study of shared clonotypes between healthy human individuals. The table came from immunoSEQ multiplex PCR; TCRdb's copy has only in-frame clones and leaves some out. Among more than 2 million clones listed, 85% to 95% were seen once. The sequencing input was naive CD4+ T cells sorted from blood. Documented subset: CD45RA+ positively selected. These receptors originate from a man younger than 35 in good health.

The chain links TRBV7-9 to TRBJ1-6; 8 nucleotides align to TRBD1. Per the germline V gene, CDR1 is SEHNR and CDR2 is FQNEAQ (reference sequence). There are 16 residues in the CDR3. Germline trimming cut 3 bases from V and 7 bases from J; bases unmatched to any gene: 8. CDR3 in DNA: TGTGCCAGCAGCTTGGCCCGGACAGGGACGAATTCACCCCTCCACTTT. It encodes CASSLARTGTNSPLHF. The full variable domain, with the rest looked up from reference TRBV7-9 and TRBJ1-6, is DTGVSQNPRHKITKRGQNVTFRCDPISEHNRLYWYRQTLGQGPEFLTYFQNEAQLEKSRLLSDRFSAERPKGSFSTLEIQRTEQGDSAMYLCASSLARTGTNSPLHFGNGTRLTVT.

The CDR3 bases are TGCGCCAGCAGCTTGATGGGACAGTACTACGAGCAGTACTTC. Translating it yields CASSLMGQYYEQYF. This chain uses TRBV5-1 with TRBJ2-7; 7 bases match TRBD1. The CDR3 runs to 14 residues. Losses at the gene ends were 1 base for V and 3 bases for J; bases not matched to a gene: 4. The V gene's germline CDR1 is SGHRS and CDR2 YFSETQ. The full variable domain, rest sourced from reference TRBV5-1 and TRBJ2-7, is KAGVTQTPRYLIKTRGQQVTLSCSPISGHRSVSWYQQTPGQGLQFLFEYFSETQRNKGNFPGRFSGRQFSNSRSEMNVSTLELGDSALYLCASSLMGQYYEQYFGPGTRLTVT.

The rearrangement uses TRBV6-5 and TRBJ2-7; TRBD1 agrees at 9 bases. Germline V gives CDR1 MNHEY, CDR2 SVGAGI. Trimming took 6 bases from V and 2 from J; bases not matched to a gene: 8. The CDR3 sequence is 15 residues long. The CDR3 reads CASRTTGGSAYEQYF. CDR3 bases: TGTGCCAGCAGGACTACAGGGGGCTCGGCCTACGAGCAGTACTTC.

The V and J genes are TRBV2 and TRBJ1-6; TRBD1 is a possible D gene (5 bases). This CDR3 has 15 residues. The germline V and J ends were trimmed by 7 bases and 6 bases, with 16 bases remaining between them. Germline loops: CDR1 SNHLY, CDR2 FYNNEI. CDR3 residues: CASNRLEGINSPLHF. In DNA, the CDR3 is TGTGCCAGCAACCGATTGGAGGGGATTAATTCACCCCTCCACTTT.

The chain uses TRBV14 and TRBJ1-2, with 7 bases fitting TRBD1. V lost 0 bases to trimming and J lost 7 bases; unmatched junction nucleotides: 8. CDR3 length: 15 amino acids. Per the germline V gene, CDR1 is SGHDN and CDR2 is FVKESK. The CDR3 reads CASSQDLVGGSGYTF. The CDR3 nucleotides read TGTGCCAGCAGCCAAGATCTGGTAGGGGGCTCTGGCTACACCTTC. The variable domain in full, completed from reference TRBV14 and TRBJ1-2, reads EAGVTQFPSHSVIEKGQTVTLRCDPISGHDNLYWYRRVMGKEIKFLLHFVKESKQDESGMPNNRFLAERTGGTYSTLKVQPAELEDSGVYFCASSQDLVGGSGYTFGSGTRLTVV.

This clone has a single count. The genes are TRBV7-2 and TRBJ2-4, with 11 positions matching TRBD2. Germline CDR1 is SGHTA and CDR2 is FQGNSA. V was pared by 4 bases and J by 0 bases, with 2 bases of the junction left unmatched. The CDR3 totals 16 residues. The CDR3 DNA reads TGTGCCAGCAGCTCCGGACTAGCGGGAGCCAAAAACATTCAGTACTTC. Protein sequence: CASSSGLAGAKNIQYF. Complete variable domain (other parts from reference TRBV7-2 and TRBJ2-4): GAGVSQSPSNKVTEKGKDVELRCDPISGHTALYWYRQSLGQGLEFLIYFQGNSAPDKSGLPSDRFSAERTGGSVSTLTIQRTQQEDSAVYLCASSSGLAGAKNIQYFGAGTRLSVL.

Concerning this clone: This specimen includes other DNA sequences encoding the same CDR3. The chain couples TRBV7-9 to TRBJ2-2, with unresolved D. The CDR3 contains 14 residues. V shed 1 base and J shed 2 bases, with 5 bases lying between them. The germline V gene has CDR1 SEHNR and CDR2 FQNEAQ (reference sequence). DNA for the CDR3: TGTGCCAGCAGCTTAGGGGGAAACACCGGGGAGCTGTTTTTT. It translates to CASSLGGNTGELFF.

The V gene is TRBV28, the J gene TRBJ2-7; D may be TRBD2 (6 bases). Between the trimmed V and J ends, which lost 6 bases and 4 bases, there was a span of 13 bases. This CDR3 comprises 13 residues. CDR1 is MDHEN and CDR2 is SYDVKM in the germline V gene. The CDR3 is CASSSRAGYEQYF. As DNA, the CDR3 is TGTGCCAGCAGCTCACGGGCGGGGTACGAGCAGTACTTC.

The rearrangement joins TRBV7-9 to TRBJ1-6; 8 nucleotides line up with TRBD1. The CDR3 length is 18 residues. Germline CDR1 is SEHNR and CDR2 is FQNEAQ (reference sequence). Trimming removed 5 bases from V and 0 bases from J; junction bases left unmatched: 9. The CDR3 DNA follows: TGTGCCAGCAGCGACAGAAGGACAGGGAGCTCCTATAATTCACCCCTCCACTTT. It is translated as CASSDRRTGSSYNSPLHF.

The chain uses TRBV18 and TRBJ1-1; tentatively, D is TRBD1 (6 bases). The ends were cut back, 2 bases at V and 2 bases at J, with 9 bases in the middle. This CDR3 spans 14 amino acids. The germline V gene encodes CDR1 KGHSH and CDR2 LQKENI. CDR3 loop: CASSPAQGNTEAFF. DNA of the CDR3: TGTGCCAGCTCACCAGCACAGGGTAACACTGAAGCTTTCTTT.

This clone was observed a few times. This rearrangement joins TRBV7-9 to TRBJ1-1, with D perhaps TRBD1 (5 bases). Germline CDR1 is SEHNR and CDR2 is FQNEAQ (reference sequence). The V gene lost 2 bases and the J gene lost 3 bases, with 10 bases spanning the gap. The CDR3 consists of 14 residues. CDR3 sequence (DNA): TGTGCCAGCAGCTTAAGGGGCGGAGACACTGAAGCTTTCTTT. Protein product: CASSLRGGDTEAFF. The whole variable domain, remainder taken from reference TRBV7-9 and TRBJ1-1, is DTGVSQNPRHKITKRGQNVTFRCDPISEHNRLYWYRQTLGQGPEFLTYFQNEAQLEKSRLLSDRFSAERPKGSFSTLEIQRTEQGDSAMYLCASSLRGGDTEAFFGQGTRLTVV.

This clone has more than one count but fewer than ten. The chain joins TRBV5-4 to TRBJ1-5, with 7 bases that match TRBD1. CDR3 length equals 15 residues. V gave up 4 bases and J gave up 4 bases; unmatched junction bases: 8. CDR1 and CDR2 from the germline V gene are SGHNT and YYREEE (reference sequence). Here the CDR3 reads CASSRDRGLNQPQHF. The DNA of the CDR3 is TGTGCCAGCAGCCGGGACAGAGGTTTGAATCAGCCCCAGCATTTT.